The clone carrying this TCR beta chain was detected only a few times. The PCR made use of 60 Vbeta and 13 Jbeta primers. Repertoires were generated with immunoSEQ multiplex PCR, while TCRdb's copy carries only in-frame clones and drops some. The data contain about 120,000 clones, 9% to 10% of them seen just once; the ten biggest clones take up about 3%. This sample was taken from a study of cytomegalovirus exposure and HLA in healthy donors. Study as a whole: Assignment to the Caucasian-associated ancestry cluster applied to 75% to 85% of the approximately 370 genotyped donors.

The receptor comes from a man in his thirties or forties in good health and CMV-seronegative. Sequencing was done on a sample of PBMCs.

CDR3 in amino acids: CASSLRLAGPFVGTQYF. The CDR3 bases are TGCGCCAGCAGCCTTCGACTAGCGGGGCCCTTTGTCGGGACCCAGTACTTC. The chain links TRBV5-1 to TRBJ2-5; 11 nucleotides line up with TRBD2. Trimming cost V 4 bases and J 7 bases; bases outside gene matches: 15. Germline loops: CDR1 SGHRS, CDR2 YFSETQ. CDR3 length: 17 residues.